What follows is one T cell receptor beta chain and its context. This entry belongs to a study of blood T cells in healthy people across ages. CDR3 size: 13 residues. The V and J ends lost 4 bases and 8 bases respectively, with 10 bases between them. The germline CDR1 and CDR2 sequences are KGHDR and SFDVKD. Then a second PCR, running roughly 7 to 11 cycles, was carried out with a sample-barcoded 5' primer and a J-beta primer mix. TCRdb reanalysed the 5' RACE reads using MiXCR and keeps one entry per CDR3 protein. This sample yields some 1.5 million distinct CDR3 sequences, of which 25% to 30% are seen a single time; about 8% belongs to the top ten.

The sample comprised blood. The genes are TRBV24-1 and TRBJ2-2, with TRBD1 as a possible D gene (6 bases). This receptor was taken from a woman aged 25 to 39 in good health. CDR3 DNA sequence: TGTGCCACCAGTGAGCCAGGGGCGGGGGAGCTGTTTTTT. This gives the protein CATSEPGAGELFF.